This note documents a single TCR beta chain sequence. Its matching antigen is unknown. CD8 cells regarded as naive lacked CD45RO, were positively chosen for CCR7, and omitted terminally differentiated effector memory CD45RA+ cells. Assay execution took place at the deep level. Libraries were prepared by immunoSEQ multiplex PCR; TCRdb keeps only in-frame clonotypes and omits some of them. The table lists about 2.1 million clones, about 92% of them singletons. Trimming removed 5 bases at V and 0 bases at J, with 13 bases between. Germline loops: CDR1 LNHNV, CDR2 YYDKDF (reference sequence). CDR3 length: 16 residues. The sample originates from a study of shared clonotypes between healthy human individuals. Points from the study as a whole: In this cohort, only blood was sampled, and tissue repertoires likely differ.

The sequence came from a man aged 18 to 30 in good health. Some clones in this sample may be carry-over from other donors' samples. Sequenced material: naive CD8+ T cells from PBMCs. The chain is built from TRBV15 and TRBJ1-4, with TRBD1 as a possible D gene (5 bases). In DNA, the CDR3 is TGTGCCACCAGCCGGGGGGAAAATGCAACTAATGAAAAACTGTTTTTT. It encodes CATSRGENATNEKLFF.